This T cell receptor beta chain was sequenced in a study of blood T cell repertoires in COVID-19. Germline CDR1 MRHNA, CDR2 SNTAGT. The CDR3 sequence is 13 residues long. V lost 3 bases and J lost 4, with 9 bases in between. In Seattle, patients joined the study during active infection and were tracked longitudinally. Sequencing was performed with immunoSEQ multiplex PCR; in TCRdb, only in-frame clones are kept and a portion is missing. The data hold around 370,000 clones, with 75% to 90% observed a single time. The sequence came from a woman aged 45-65 years with COVID-19, enrolled during active disease. This rearrangement joins TRBV6-4 to TRBJ1-1; possible D gene TRBD1, 6 bases. The sequenced sample consisted of peripheral blood. The CDR3 loop reads CASSEEGGTEAFF. CDR3 DNA sequence: TGTGCCAGCAGTGAGGAAGGGGGCACTGAAGCTTTCTTT.